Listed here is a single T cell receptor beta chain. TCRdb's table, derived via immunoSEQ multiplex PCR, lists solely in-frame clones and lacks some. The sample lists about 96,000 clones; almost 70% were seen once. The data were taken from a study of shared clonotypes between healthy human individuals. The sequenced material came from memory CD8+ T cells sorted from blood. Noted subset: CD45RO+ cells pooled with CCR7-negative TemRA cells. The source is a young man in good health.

CDR3 coding DNA: TGTGCCAGCAGTGTTAATCGCGGGAACTTTCGACTCACTGAGCAGTTCTTC. Amino acid sequence: CASSVNRGNFRLTEQFF. The rearrangement links TRBV6-4 to TRBJ2-1; a possible D gene is TRBD2 (6 bases). CDR1 and CDR2 (germline): MRHNA, SNTAGT. The V gene lost 4 bases and the J gene lost 9 bases, with 25 bases spanning the gap. The CDR3 length is 17 residues.